A single sample gave rise to the 11 T cell receptor beta chains below, sequenced in a study of Ad26.COV2.S vaccination and SARS-CoV-2 variants. Treatment denoted: around 19 received Ad26.COV2.S at low or high dose, single or two shots; 5 received placebo; per-sample allocation not given. Specimen acquisition occurred on day 63 following the initial vaccine or placebo injection. Sequencing used immunoSEQ multiplex PCR; TCRdb keeps in-frame clones, though not all of them. The table shows about 240,000 clones, with over 75% occurring only once. The starting material was peripheral blood, obtained in a trial of Ad26.COV2.S vaccine versus placebo. These TCRs come from a person aged 18-60 years who received the Ad26.COV2.S COVID-19 vaccine or a placebo.

The rearrangement links TRBV27 to TRBJ2-7; 7 bases map to TRBD1. V dropped 6 bases and J dropped 6; count of bases not matched to a gene: 8. Germline V gene lookup returns CDR1 MNHEY and CDR2 SMNVEV (reference sequence). The CDR3 extends over 13 amino acids. The chain's CDR3 is CASRQGLYGEQYF. DNA of the CDR3: TGTGCCAGCAGACAGGGGTTATACGGCGAGCAGTACTTC.

On this clone itself: A single base separates this from a much larger clone, so it may be a read error. This chain joins TRBV7-2 and TRBJ1-2; no clear D gene. CDR1 is SGHTA, CDR2 FQGNSA, per germline. The CDR3 has 13 amino acids. The V gene lost 5 bases and the J gene lost 2 bases, with 9 bases spanning the gap. The CDR3 sequence: CASSPDKNYGYTF. The CDR3, as DNA: TGTGCCAGCAGCCCCGACAAGAACTATGGCTACACCTTC.

The chain couples TRBV6-5 to TRBJ2-7; 7 nucleotides match TRBD1. This CDR3 has 16 residues. The junction had 10 bases not matched to a gene; V was cut back by 2 bases and J by 3 bases. Per germline, CDR1 MNHEY and CDR2 SVGAGI. DNA of the CDR3: TGTGCCAGCAGTTACGCCAAGACAGGGTTTCGCTACGAGCAGTACTTC. It encodes CASSYAKTGFRYEQYF.

CDR3 amino acids: CASSKLAGGPEEQYF. For the CDR3, the DNA is TGTGCCAGCAGTAAATTAGCGGGAGGGCCGGAGGAGCAGTACTTC. The genes are TRBV27 and TRBJ2-7; 11 bases are a match to TRBD2. CDR1 and CDR2 from the germline V gene are MNHEY and SMNVEV (reference sequence). The CDR3 loop spans 15 amino acids. The ends lost 5 bases at V and 7 bases at J; junction bases unmatched: 10.

CDR3 amino acids: CASSSPDGNEKLFF. DNA for the CDR3: TGTGCCAGCAGCTCCCCCGACGGTAATGAAAAACTGTTTTTT. This chain connects TRBV7-8 to TRBJ1-4, with unresolved D. The V gene's germline CDR1 is SGHVS and CDR2 FQNEAQ. The CDR3 contains 14 residues. V was clipped by 4 bases and J by 4 bases, with 10 bases between them.

This clone was seen a single time. The gene calls are TRBV29-1 and TRBJ2-7; possible D gene TRBD2, 5 bases. The V end lost 6 bases, the J end lost 2 bases, and 8 bases lay between the germline ends. CDR3 length equals 11 residues. Germline values: CDR1 SQVTM, CDR2 ANQGSEA. CDR3 residues: CSVQRTYEQYF. As DNA, the CDR3 is TGCAGCGTACAGCGGACCTACGAGCAGTACTTC.

The J gene is TRBJ2-1, the V gene TRBV3-1 (or the pseudogene TRBV3-2); a weak D match, TRBD2 (6 bases). The CDR3 length is 15 residues. Trimming pared 5 bases from V and 5 bases from J, leaving 16 bases between. Germline CDR1 reads LGHDT; CDR2 reads YNNKEL (reference sequence). The DNA of the CDR3 is TGTGCCAGCAGCTCTAGCGAGTGGGGCCACAATGAGCAGTTCTTC. Its translation: CASSSSEWGHNEQFF.

This clone has only one observation. The DNA for the CDR3 is TGTGCCACCTTACAGGGTTTAAGTCAGTTCTTC. Residues: CATLQGLSQFF. This chain uses TRBV6-5 with TRBJ2-1, with D perhaps matching TRBD1 (6 bases). Per the germline V gene, CDR1 is MNHEY and CDR2 is SVGAGI. V shed 10 bases and J shed 13 bases, with 17 bases lying between them. The CDR3 runs 11 residues.

The V call is TRBV30, the J call TRBJ1-3; D is ambiguous. The V end was cut by 5 bases, the J end by 4 bases, with 3 bases between. The CDR3 covers 10 residues. Germline V lookup: CDR1 GTSNPN, CDR2 SVGIG (reference sequence). The CDR3 reads CAWGGNTIYF. The CDR3 DNA reads as TGTGCCTGGGGGGGAAACACCATATATTTT.

The J gene is TRBJ1-1, the V gene TRBV13; TRBD1 might be the D (6 bases). The germline CDR1 and CDR2 sequences are PRHDT and FYEKMQ (reference sequence). The CDR3 runs 14 residues. The germline V and J ends were trimmed by 1 base and 8 bases, with 14 bases remaining between them. The CDR3 is CASSLVGGRGEAFF. CDR3 DNA: TGTGCCAGCAGCTTAGTCGGGGGCCGCGGAGAAGCTTTCTTT.

The chain joins TRBV5-6 to TRBJ2-3; 9 bases align to TRBD2. The junction had 6 bases not matched to a gene; V was cut back by 3 bases and J by 4 bases. The CDR3 is made up of 15 amino acids. Looked up from germline, CDR1 is SGHDT and CDR2 is YYEEEE. The CDR3 DNA reads as TGTGCCAGCAGCTCAGATGAGCGGGGGGCAGATACGCAGTATTTT. Translating gives CASSSDERGADTQYF.